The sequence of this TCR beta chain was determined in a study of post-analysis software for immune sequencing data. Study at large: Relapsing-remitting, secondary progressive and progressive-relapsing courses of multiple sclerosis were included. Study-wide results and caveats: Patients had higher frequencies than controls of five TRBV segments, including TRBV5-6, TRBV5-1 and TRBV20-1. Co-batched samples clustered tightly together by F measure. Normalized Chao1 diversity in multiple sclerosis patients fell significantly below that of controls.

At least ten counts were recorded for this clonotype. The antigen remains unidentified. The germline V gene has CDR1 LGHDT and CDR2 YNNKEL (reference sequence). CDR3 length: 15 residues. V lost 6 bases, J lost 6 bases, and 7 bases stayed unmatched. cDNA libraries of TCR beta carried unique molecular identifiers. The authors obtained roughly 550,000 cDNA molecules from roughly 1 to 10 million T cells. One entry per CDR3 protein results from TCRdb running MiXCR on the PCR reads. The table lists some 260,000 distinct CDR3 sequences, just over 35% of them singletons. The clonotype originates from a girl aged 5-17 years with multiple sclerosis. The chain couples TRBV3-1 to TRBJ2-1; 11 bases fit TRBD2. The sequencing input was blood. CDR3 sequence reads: CASREGLAGSNEQFF. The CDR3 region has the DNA TGTGCCAGCAGAGAAGGACTAGCGGGTAGCAATGAGCAGTTCTTC.